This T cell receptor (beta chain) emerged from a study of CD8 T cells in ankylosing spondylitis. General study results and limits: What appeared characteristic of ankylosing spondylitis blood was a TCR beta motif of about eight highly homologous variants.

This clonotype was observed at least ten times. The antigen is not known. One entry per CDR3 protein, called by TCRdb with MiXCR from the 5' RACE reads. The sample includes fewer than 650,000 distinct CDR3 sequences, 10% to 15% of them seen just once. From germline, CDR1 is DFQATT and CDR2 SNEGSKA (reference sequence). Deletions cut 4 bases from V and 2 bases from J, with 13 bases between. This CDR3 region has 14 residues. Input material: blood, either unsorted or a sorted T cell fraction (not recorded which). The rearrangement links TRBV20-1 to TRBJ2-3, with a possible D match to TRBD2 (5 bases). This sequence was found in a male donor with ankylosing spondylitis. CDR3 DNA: TGCAGTGCTAACCTGCGGGCCGCCACAGATACGCAGTATTTT. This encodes CSANLRAATDTQYF.